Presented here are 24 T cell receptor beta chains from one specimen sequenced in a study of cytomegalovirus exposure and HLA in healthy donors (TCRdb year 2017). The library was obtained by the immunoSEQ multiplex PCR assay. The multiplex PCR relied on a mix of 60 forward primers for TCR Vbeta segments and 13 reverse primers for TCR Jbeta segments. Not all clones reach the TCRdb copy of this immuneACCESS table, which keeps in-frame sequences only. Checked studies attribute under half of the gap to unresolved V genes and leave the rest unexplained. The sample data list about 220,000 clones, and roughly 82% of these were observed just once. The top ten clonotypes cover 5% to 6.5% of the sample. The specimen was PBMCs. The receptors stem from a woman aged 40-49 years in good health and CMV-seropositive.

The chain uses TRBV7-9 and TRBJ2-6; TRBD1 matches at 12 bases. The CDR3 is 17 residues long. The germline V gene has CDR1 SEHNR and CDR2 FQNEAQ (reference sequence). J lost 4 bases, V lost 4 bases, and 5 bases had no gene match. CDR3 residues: CASSSRDRGPGANVLTF. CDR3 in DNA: TGTGCCAGCAGCTCTCGGGACAGGGGGCCCGGGGCCAACGTCCTGACTTTC.

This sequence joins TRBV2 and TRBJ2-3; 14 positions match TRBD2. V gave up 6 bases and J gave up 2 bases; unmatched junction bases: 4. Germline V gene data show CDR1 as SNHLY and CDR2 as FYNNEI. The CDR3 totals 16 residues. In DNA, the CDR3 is TGTGCCAGCAGGCGGACTAGCGGGGGGTCCACAGATACGCAGTATTTT. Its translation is CASRRTSGGSTDTQYF.

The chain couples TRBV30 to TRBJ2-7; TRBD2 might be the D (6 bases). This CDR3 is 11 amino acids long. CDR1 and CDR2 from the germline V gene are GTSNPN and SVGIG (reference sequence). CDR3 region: CAMMEGNEQYF. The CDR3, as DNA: TGTGCTATGATGGAGGGGAACGAGCAGTACTTC.

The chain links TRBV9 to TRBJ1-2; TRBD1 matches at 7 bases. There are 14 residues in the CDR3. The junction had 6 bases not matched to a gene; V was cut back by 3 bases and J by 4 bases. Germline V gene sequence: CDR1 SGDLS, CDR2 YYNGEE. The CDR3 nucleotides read TGTGCCAGCAGCGCCGTGGGGACAGTCTATGGCTACACCTTC. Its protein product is CASSAVGTVYGYTF.

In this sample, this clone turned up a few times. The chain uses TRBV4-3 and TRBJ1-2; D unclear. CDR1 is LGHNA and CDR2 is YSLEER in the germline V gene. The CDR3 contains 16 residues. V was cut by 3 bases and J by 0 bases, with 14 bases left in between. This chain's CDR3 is CASSQAYPAANYGYTF. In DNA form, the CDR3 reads TGCGCCAGCAGCCAGGCCTATCCGGCGGCTAACTATGGCTACACCTTC.

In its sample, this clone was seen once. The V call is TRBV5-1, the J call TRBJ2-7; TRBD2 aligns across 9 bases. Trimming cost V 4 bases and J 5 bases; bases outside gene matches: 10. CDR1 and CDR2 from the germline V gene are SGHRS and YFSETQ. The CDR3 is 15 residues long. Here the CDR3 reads CASSLGGQRGDEQYF. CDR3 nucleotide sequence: TGCGCCAGCAGCCTGGGGGGCCAGCGGGGGGACGAGCAGTACTTC.

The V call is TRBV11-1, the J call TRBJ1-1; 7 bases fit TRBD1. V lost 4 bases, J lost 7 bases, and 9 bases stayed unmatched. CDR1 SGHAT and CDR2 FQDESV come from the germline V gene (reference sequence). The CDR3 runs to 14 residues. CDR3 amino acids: CASSSLWTGGEAFF. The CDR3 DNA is TGTGCCAGCAGCTCACTTTGGACAGGAGGTGAAGCTTTCTTT.

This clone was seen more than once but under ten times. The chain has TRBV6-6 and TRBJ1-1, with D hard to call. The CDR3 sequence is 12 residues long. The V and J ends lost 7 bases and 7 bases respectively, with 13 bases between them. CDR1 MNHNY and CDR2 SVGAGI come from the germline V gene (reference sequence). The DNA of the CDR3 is TGTGCCAGCATCCCGGAGGAGGATGAAGCTTTCTTT. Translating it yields CASIPEEDEAFF.

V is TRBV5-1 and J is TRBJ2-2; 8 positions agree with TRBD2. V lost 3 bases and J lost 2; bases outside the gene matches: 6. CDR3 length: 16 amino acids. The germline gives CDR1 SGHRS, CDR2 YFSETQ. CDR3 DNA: TGCGCCAGCAGCTCCGGGACTAGGGTAAACACCGGGGAGCTGTTTTTT. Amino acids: CASSSGTRVNTGELFF.

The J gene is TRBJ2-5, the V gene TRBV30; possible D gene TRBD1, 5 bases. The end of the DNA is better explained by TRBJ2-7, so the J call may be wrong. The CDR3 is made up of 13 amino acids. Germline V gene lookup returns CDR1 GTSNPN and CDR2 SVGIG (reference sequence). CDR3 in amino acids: CAWSQGPIYEQYF. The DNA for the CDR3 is TGTGCCTGGAGCCAGGGCCCCATCTACGAGCAGTACTTC.

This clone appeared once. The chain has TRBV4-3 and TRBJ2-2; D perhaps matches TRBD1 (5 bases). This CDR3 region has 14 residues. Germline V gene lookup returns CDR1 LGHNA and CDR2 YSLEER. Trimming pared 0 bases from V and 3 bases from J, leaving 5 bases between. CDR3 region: CASSQDRDTGELFF. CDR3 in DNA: TGCGCCAGCAGCCAAGACAGGGACACCGGGGAGCTGTTTTTT.

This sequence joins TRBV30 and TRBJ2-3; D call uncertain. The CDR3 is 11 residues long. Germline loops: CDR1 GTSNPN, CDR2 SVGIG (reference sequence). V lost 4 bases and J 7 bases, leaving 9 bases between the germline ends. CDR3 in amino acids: CAWTTRHTQYF. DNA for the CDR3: TGTGCCTGGACGACTCGTCATACGCAGTATTTT.

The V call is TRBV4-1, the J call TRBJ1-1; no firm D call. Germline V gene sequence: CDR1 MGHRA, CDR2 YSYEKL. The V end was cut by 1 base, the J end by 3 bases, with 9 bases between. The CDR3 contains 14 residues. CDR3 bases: TGCGCCAGCAGCCAAGTCTTACGGGACACTGAAGCTTTCTTT. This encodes CASSQVLRDTEAFF.

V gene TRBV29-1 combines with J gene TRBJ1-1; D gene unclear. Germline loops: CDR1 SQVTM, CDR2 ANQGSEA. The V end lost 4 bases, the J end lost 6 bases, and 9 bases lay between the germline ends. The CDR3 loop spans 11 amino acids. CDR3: CSVVGVSEAFF. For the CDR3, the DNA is TGCAGCGTTGTGGGAGTCTCTGAAGCTTTCTTT. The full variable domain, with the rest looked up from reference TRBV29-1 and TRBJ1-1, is SAVISQKPSRDICQRGTSLTIQCQVDSQVTMMFWYRQQPGQSLTLIATANQGSEATYESGFVIDKFPISRPNLTFSTLTVSNMSPEDSSIYLCSVVGVSEAFFGQGTRLTVV.

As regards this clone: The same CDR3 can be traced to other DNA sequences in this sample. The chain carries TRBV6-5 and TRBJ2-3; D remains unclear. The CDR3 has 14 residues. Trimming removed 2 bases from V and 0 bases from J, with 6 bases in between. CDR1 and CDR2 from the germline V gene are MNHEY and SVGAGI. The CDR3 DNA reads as TGTGCCAGCAGTTACAGCCCTAGCACAGATACGCAGTATTTT. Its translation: CASSYSPSTDTQYF.

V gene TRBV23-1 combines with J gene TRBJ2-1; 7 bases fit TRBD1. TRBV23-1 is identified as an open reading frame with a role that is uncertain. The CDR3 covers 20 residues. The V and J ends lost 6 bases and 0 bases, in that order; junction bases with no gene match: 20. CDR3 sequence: CASSHIPPGTVPSSYNEQFF. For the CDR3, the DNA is TGCGCCAGCAGCCATATACCCCCCGGGACAGTACCTAGCTCCTACAATGAGCAGTTCTTC.

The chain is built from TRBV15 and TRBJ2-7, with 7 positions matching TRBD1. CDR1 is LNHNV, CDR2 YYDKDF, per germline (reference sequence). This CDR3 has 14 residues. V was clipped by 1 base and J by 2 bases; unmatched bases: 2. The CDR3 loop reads CATSRVGTAYEQYF. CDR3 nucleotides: TGTGCCACCAGCAGAGTCGGGACAGCCTACGAGCAGTACTTC.

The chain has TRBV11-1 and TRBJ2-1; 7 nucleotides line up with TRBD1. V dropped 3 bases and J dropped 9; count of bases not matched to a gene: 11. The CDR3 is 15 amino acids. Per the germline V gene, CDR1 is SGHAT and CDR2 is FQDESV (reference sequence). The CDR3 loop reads CASSFLRGRPSEQFF. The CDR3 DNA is TGTGCCAGCAGCTTTTTAAGGGGGCGACCGAGTGAGCAGTTCTTC.

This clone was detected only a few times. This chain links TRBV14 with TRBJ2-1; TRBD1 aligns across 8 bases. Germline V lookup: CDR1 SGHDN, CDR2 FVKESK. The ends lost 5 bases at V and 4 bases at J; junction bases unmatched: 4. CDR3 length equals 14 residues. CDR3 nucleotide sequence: TGTGCCAGCAGCTGGGACAGGATATACAATGAGCAGTTCTTC. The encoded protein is CASSWDRIYNEQFF.

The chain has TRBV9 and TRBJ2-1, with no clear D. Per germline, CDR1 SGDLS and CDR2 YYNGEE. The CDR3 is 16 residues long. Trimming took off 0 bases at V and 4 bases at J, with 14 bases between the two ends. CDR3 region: CASSVAAGPLYNEQFF. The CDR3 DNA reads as TGTGCCAGCAGCGTAGCAGCAGGTCCACTGTACAATGAGCAGTTCTTC.

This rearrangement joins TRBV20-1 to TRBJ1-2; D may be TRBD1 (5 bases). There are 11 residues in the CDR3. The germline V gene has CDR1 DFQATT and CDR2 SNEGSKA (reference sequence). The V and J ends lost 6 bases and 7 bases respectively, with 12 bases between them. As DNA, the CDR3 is TGCAGTGCAGACCAGGGAGGTGGCTACACCTTC. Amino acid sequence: CSADQGGGYTF.

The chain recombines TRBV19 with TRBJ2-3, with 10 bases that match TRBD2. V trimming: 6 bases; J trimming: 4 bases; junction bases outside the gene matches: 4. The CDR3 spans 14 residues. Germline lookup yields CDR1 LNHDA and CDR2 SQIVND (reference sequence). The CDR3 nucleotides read TGTGCCAGTAGGGAGCGGGGGGGCCCAGATACGCAGTATTTT. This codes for CASRERGGPDTQYF. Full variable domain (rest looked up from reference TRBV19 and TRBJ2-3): DGGITQSPKYLFRKEGQNVTLSCEQNLNHDAMYWYRQDPGQGLRLIYYSQIVNDFQKGDIAEGYSVSREKKESFPLTVTSAQKNPTAFYLCASRERGGPDTQYFGPGTRLTVL.

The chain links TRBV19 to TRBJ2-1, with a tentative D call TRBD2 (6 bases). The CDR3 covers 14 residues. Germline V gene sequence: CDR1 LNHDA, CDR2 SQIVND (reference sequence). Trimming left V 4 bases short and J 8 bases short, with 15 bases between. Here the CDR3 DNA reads TGTGCCAGTAGTAGGACTGGTGGAGGGGATGAGCAGTTCTTC. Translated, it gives CASSRTGGGDEQFF.

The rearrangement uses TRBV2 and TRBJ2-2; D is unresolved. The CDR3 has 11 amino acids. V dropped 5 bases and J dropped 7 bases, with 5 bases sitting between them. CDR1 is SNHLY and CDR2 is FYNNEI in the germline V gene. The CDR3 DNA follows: TGTGCCAGCAGTTTCATCGGGGAGCTGTTTTTT. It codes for CASSFIGELFF. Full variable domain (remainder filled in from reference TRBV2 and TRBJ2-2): EPEVTQTPSHQVTQMGQEVILRCVPISNHLYFYWYRQILGQKVEFLVSFYNNEISEKSEIFDDQFSVERPDGSNFTLKIRSTKLEDSAMYFCASSFIGELFFGEGSRLTVL.